The rows below give T cell receptor beta chains drawn from one sample of a study of human T cells and chemical hapten exposure. TCRdb reanalysed the RACE reads using MiXCR and keeps one entry per CDR3 protein. Of roughly 52,000 distinct CDR3 sequences listed, 8.5% to 10% are singletons. The input for sequencing was whole blood, taken in connection with sensitization to the hapten diphenylcyclopropenone (DPC). The receptors derive from a woman in her forties or fifties with alopecia areata. Some clones in this sample may be carry-over from other donors' samples. Each CDR3 is given with its conserved first and last residue. D genes are given only for firm matches. Rows may omit the clone size; those that give it use once, few, many or a size class.

-	TRBJ1-1	once	TRBV27	CASTSGLINTEAFF	TGTGCCAGCACATCCGGACTCATAAACACTGAAGCTTTCTTT
-	TRBJ1-1	-	TRBV12-3/TRBV12-4	CASTPPAHTGDTEAFF	TGTGCCAGCACCCCCCCGGCCCATACGGGGGACACTGAAGCTTTCTTT
TRBD1	TRBJ2-1	many	TRBV5-5	CASSLRIGTGRNEQFF	TGTGCCAGCAGCTTGAGGATTGGGACAGGGAGAAATGAGCAGTTCTTC
TRBD2	TRBJ2-1	many	TRBV12-3/TRBV12-4	CASSLYQREANNEQFF	TGTGCCAGCAGTTTATACCAGCGGGAGGCCAACAATGAGCAGTTCTTC
TRBD2	TRBJ2-7	few	TRBV7-2	CASSLLSRGTSGYEQYF	TGTGCCAGCAGCTTACTAAGTAGAGGGACTAGCGGATACGAGCAGTACTTC
-	TRBJ1-1	many	TRBV20-1	CRAGGGHTEAFF	TGCAGGGCGGGTGGGGGGCACACTGAAGCTTTCTTT
-	TRBJ1-2	few	TRBV7-2	CASSPGVPSSGYTF	TGTGCCAGCAGCCCAGGGGTCCCCTCTAGTGGCTACACCTTC
TRBD1	TRBJ2-7	-	TRBV11-2	CASSQGQGSSYEQYF	TGTGCCAGCAGCCAAGGACAGGGAAGCTCCTACGAGCAGTACTTC
-	TRBJ2-5	-	TRBV7-6	CASSLFTVHRQYF	TGTGCCAGCAGCTTATTCACCGTGCACCGTCAGTACTTC
-	TRBJ2-4	-	TRBV29-1	CSVEVGPGEGIQYF	TGCAGCGTTGAAGTTGGCCCAGGGGAAGGCATTCAGTACTTC
TRBD2	TRBJ2-7	many	TRBV3-1	CASSQLAGEQYF	TGTGCCAGCAGCCAGCTAGCGGGCGAGCAGTACTTC
-	TRBJ1-3	-	TRBV10-1	CAPWDGSSGNTIYF	TGCGCCCCCTGGGACGGAAGCTCTGGAAACACCATATATTTT
-	TRBJ2-1	many	TRBV18	CASSPPSSYNEQFF	TGTGCCAGCTCACCACCGAGCTCCTACAATGAGCAGTTCTTC
-	TRBJ1-2	-	TRBV3-1	CASSQTIQSYGYTF	TGTGCCAGCAGCCAAACGATACAGAGCTATGGCTACACCTTC
-	TRBJ2-7	few	TRBV28	CASSLENQPPYEQYF	TGTGCCAGCAGTTTAGAGAACCAGCCGCCTTACGAGCAGTACTTC
-	TRBJ1-4	many	TRBV5-5	CASSLTRAYNEKLFF	TGTGCCAGCAGCTTGACGAGGGCTTATAATGAAAAACTGTTTTTT